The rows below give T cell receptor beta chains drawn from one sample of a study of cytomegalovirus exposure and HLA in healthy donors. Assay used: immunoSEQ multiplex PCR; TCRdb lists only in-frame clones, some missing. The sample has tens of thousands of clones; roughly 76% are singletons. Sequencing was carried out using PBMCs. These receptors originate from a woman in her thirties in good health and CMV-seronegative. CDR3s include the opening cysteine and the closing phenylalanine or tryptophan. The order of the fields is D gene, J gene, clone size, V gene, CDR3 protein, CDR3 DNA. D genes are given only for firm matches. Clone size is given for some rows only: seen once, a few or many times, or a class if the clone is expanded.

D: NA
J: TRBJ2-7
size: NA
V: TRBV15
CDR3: CATSRVADYEQYF
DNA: TGTGCCACCAGCAGAGTAGCGGACTACGAGCAGTACTTC

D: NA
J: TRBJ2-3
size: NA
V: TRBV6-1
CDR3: CASSEPGHVTDTQYF
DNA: TGTGCCAGCAGTGAACCGGGACACGTCACAGATACGCAGTATTTT

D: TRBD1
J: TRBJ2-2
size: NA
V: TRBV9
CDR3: CASSPAPAGQGAGGELFF
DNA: TGTGCCAGCAGCCCGGCCCCGGCGGGACAGGGGGCTGGCGGGGAGCTGTTTTTT

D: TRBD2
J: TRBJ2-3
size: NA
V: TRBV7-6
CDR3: CASRTSGITDTQYF
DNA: TGTGCCAGCAGGACTAGCGGAATCACAGATACGCAGTATTTT

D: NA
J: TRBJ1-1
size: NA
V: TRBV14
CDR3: CASSQESWTEAFF
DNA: TGTGCCAGCAGCCAAGAGAGTTGGACTGAAGCTTTCTTT

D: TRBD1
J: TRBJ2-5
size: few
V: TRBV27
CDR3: CASSLSGQGVQTQYF
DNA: TGTGCCAGCAGTTTATCGGGACAGGGGGTGCAGACCCAGTACTTC

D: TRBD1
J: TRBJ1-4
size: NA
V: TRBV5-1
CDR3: CASSLGSGGYSGNEKLFF
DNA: TGCGCCAGCAGCTTGGGGTCAGGGGGGTACTCGGGTAATGAAAAACTGTTTTTT

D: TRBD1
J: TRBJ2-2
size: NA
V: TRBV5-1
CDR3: CASSFRFPGTDHTGELFF
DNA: TGCGCCAGCAGCTTTCGCTTTCCCGGGACAGACCACACCGGGGAGCTGTTTTTT

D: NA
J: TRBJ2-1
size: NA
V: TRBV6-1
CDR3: CASSEWTPNEQFF
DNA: TGTGCCAGCAGTGAATGGACTCCGAATGAGCAGTTCTTC

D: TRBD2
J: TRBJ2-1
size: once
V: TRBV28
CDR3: CASRGLAGGGAYNEQFF
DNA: TGTGCCAGCAGGGGACTAGCGGGAGGGGGTGCCTACAATGAGCAGTTCTTC